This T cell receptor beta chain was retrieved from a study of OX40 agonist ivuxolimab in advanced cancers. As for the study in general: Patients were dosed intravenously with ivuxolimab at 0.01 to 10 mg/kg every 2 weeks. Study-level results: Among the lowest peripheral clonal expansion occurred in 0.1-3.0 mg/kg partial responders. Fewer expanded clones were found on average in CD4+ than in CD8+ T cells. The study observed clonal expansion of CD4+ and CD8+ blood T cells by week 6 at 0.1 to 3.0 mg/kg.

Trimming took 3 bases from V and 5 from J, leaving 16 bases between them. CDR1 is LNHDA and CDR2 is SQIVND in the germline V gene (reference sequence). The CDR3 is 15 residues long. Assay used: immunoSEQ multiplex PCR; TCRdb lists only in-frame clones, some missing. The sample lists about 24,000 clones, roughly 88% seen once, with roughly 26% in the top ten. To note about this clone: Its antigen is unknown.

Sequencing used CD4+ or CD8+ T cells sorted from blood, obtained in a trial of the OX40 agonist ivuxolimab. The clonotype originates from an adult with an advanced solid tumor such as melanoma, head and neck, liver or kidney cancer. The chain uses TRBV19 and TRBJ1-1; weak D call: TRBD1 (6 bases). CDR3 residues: CASSISPTGNTEAFF. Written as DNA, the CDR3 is TGTGCCAGTAGTATCTCCCCGACAGGAAATACTGAAGCTTTCTTT.